This section outlines one T cell receptor beta chain sequence together with its context. The CDR3 sequence is 14 residues long. Per germline, CDR1 SGHVS and CDR2 FQNEAQ. V was pared by 5 bases and J by 1 base, with 11 bases between. Per the original data handling: Amplifying reference gene primers gave estimates of nucleated cell counts. The data were produced by immunoSEQ multiplex PCR, yet TCRdb's version contains in-frame clones alone and is incomplete. The V and J calls and clone size are taken from that table; D and trimming were inferred from the DNA. The repertoire consists of some 150,000 clones, with around 80% occurring once and the leading ten covering around 13%. Followed longitudinally, the Seattle patients had been enrolled during active infection. This sample is part of a study of blood T cell repertoires in COVID-19.

The chain employs TRBV7-8 and TRBJ2-5, with D possibly matching TRBD2 (6 bases). The sequenced material came from peripheral blood. The sequence derives from a woman in her seventies with COVID-19, enrolled during active disease. The CDR3 nucleotides read TGTGCCAGCAGCCGCCTGACTAGCCAAGAGACCCAGTACTTC. The encoded protein is CASSRLTSQETQYF.